This paragraph covers one T cell receptor (beta chain) sequence. This record comes from a study of neurological immune-mediated disorders. The CDR3 loop spans 14 amino acids. Germline V gene sequence: CDR1 KGHSH, CDR2 LQKENI. Each CDR3 protein gets one entry after TCRdb re-called the 5' RACE reads with MiXCR. The sample has about 38,000 distinct CDR3 sequences; 11% are singletons. The V and J genes are TRBV18 and TRBJ2-1, with D tentatively TRBD1 (5 bases). The last part of the DNA fits TRBJ2-7 better; the J call may be wrong. Input material: CD4+ T cells from blood. This TCR derives from a young woman with HTLV-1-associated myelopathy (HAM/TSP). The CDR3 sequence: CASSPRTMTYEQYF. CDR3 nucleotide sequence: TGTGCCAGCTCACCCCGGACAATGACCTACGAGCAGTACTTC.